The 7 T cell receptor beta chains reported below all come from one sample, sequenced in a study of CD8 T cells in ankylosing spondylitis. TCRdb processed the 5' RACE reads anew with MiXCR; each CDR3 protein has one entry. The sample shows 150,000 to 250,000 distinct CDR3 sequences, 9.5% to 15% of them seen only once. Sequences were obtained from blood, either unsorted or a sorted T cell fraction (not recorded which). All receptors come from a male donor with ankylosing spondylitis or in good health (not recorded which).

This clonotype was counted ten times or more. The chain links TRBV20-1 to TRBJ1-1, with D hard to call. Germline V CDR1 and CDR2: DFQATT, SNEGSKA (reference sequence). The CDR3 extends over 12 amino acids. V was trimmed by 1 base and J by 5 bases, leaving 8 bases between them. As DNA, the CDR3 is TGCAGTGCTAGAGGTGGGGAGACTGAAGCTTTCTTT. Its protein product is CSARGGETEAFF.

Only a few counts were recorded for this clonotype. The genes are TRBV6-1 and TRBJ2-7, with D unclear. CDR3 length equals 12 residues. V lost 6 bases, J lost 6 bases, and 12 bases lay in between. Germline V gene data show CDR1 as MNHNS and CDR2 as SASEGT. The CDR3 protein is CASRENLGEQYF. Here the CDR3 DNA reads TGTGCCAGCAGAGAAAACCTGGGCGAGCAGTACTTC.

As for this clonotype: A much bigger clone sits one base away, suggesting this may be a read error. The gene calls are TRBV12-3 or TRBV12-4 and TRBJ2-7; D is ambiguous. The CDR3 spans 12 residues. The CDR3 DNA sequence: TGTACCAGCAGTCCCCTTAGTGACGAGCAGTACTTC. Encoded protein: CTSSPLSDEQYF.

Ten or more counts support this clonotype. The chain links TRBV12-3 or TRBV12-4 to TRBJ1-3; D remains ambiguous. The CDR3 spans 16 residues. Trimming took 4 bases from V and 0 from J, leaving 13 bases between them. The CDR3 region is CASSYPERASGNTIYF. The CDR3 bases are TGTGCCAGCAGTTACCCCGAGAGGGCCTCTGGAAACACCATATATTTT.

This chain joins TRBV5-6 and TRBJ1-1; D ambiguous. The germline V gene has CDR1 SGHDT and CDR2 YYEEEE. CDR3 length equals 13 residues. V dropped 4 bases and J dropped 3 bases, with 10 bases sitting between them. The CDR3 loop reads CASSLYTHTEAFF. CDR3 coding DNA: TGTGCCAGCAGCCTTTACACCCACACTGAAGCTTTCTTT.

The chain couples TRBV12-3 or TRBV12-4 to TRBJ2-1; D uncertain. V was cut by 5 bases and J by 4 bases, with 15 bases left in between. CDR3 size: 15 residues. This CDR3 reads CASSPPLAGYNEQFF. In DNA, the CDR3 is TGTGCCAGCAGTCCCCCCCTGGCTGGGTACAATGAGCAGTTCTTC.

The V gene is TRBV11-3, the J gene TRBJ1-1; possible D gene TRBD1, 6 bases. Germline V gene sequence: CDR1 SGHNT, CDR2 YENEEA. CDR3 length equals 15 residues. Trimming left V 5 bases short and J 3 bases short, with 16 bases between. CDR3 sequence (DNA): TGTGCCAGCAGCGCTTACAGGGAAAGGGACACTGAAGCTTTCTTT. Encoded protein: CASSAYRERDTEAFF. Full variable domain (missing parts from reference TRBV11-3 and TRBJ1-1): EAGVVQSPRYKIIEKKQPVAFWCNPISGHNTLYWYLQNLGQGPELLIRYENEEAVDDSQLPKDRFSAERLKGVDSTLKIQPAELGDSAVYLCASSAYRERDTEAFFGQGTRLTVV.